These 11 T cell receptor beta chains came from one sample sequenced in a study of shared clonotypes between healthy human individuals (TCRdb year 2020). The method was the immunoSEQ multiplex PCR assay. In TCRdb, the immuneACCESS table is reduced to in-frame sequences with V and J assigned. These tables do not hold every clone; where another copy was compared, an unresolved V gene accounts for under half, and the others remain unexplained. This sample is represented by about 2.3 million clones; around 92% of them were singletons. Of the sample, approximately 0.39% is held by the ten largest clones. The sample comprised naive CD4+ T cells from PBMCs. The cell subset or site label for this specimen denotes: CD45RA+ positively selected. The receptors here all came from a man aged 18 to 30 in good health. Some clones in this sample may be carry-over from other donors' samples.

V usage is TRBV9 and J usage is TRBJ1-4; D not resolved. Germline V gene lookup returns CDR1 SGDLS and CDR2 YYNGEE. V lost 4 bases and J 7 bases, leaving 14 bases between the germline ends. This CDR3 region has 14 residues. Here the CDR3 reads CASSKDQSGEKLFF. DNA of the CDR3: TGTGCCAGCAGCAAGGACCAAAGCGGTGAAAAACTGTTTTTT. Full variable domain (missing parts from reference TRBV9 and TRBJ1-4): DSGVTQTPKHLITATGQRVTLRCSPRSGDLSVYWYQQSLDQGLQFLIQYYNGEERAKGNILERFSAQQFPDLHSELNLSSLELGDSALYFCASSKDQSGEKLFFGSGTQLSVL.

There are a few counts of this clone. The chain combines TRBV25-1 with TRBJ1-1; no reliable D call. The V gene's germline CDR1 is MGHDK and CDR2 SYGVNS. V lost 4 bases to trimming and J lost 6 bases, with 15 bases between them. The CDR3 totals 14 residues. In DNA form, the CDR3 reads TGTGCCAGCAGTGTTACCCAGACACTCGCTGAAGCTTTCTTT. It translates to CASSVTQTLAEAFF.

V and J are TRBV5-1 and TRBJ2-3; 11 nucleotides agree with TRBD2. CDR3 size: 16 residues. V shed 4 bases and J 1 base; nucleotides not matched to a gene: 5. Germline values: CDR1 SGHRS, CDR2 YFSETQ. The CDR3 sequence is CASSGSSGRRTDTQYF. The CDR3 DNA sequence: TGCGCCAGCAGCGGTTCTAGCGGGAGGCGCACAGATACGCAGTATTTT.

The chain couples TRBV5-6 to TRBJ1-3; D unclear. V was shortened by 0 bases and J by 2 bases, with 6 bases between the two germline ends. CDR3 length: 14 amino acids. Germline V gives CDR1 SGHDT, CDR2 YYEEEE. The CDR3 sequence: CASSLGRTGNTIYF. The DNA of the CDR3 is TGTGCCAGCAGCTTGGGCAGGACTGGAAACACCATATATTTT.

This rearrangement joins TRBV11-2 to TRBJ2-3; D is undetermined. This CDR3 has 16 amino acids. Germline assignment: CDR1 SGHAT and CDR2 FQNNGV. V lost 0 bases and J lost 0, with 10 bases in between. CDR3 loop: CASSLEGQPSTDTQYF. The CDR3 DNA reads TGTGCCAGCAGCTTAGAGGGTCAGCCGAGCACAGATACGCAGTATTTT.

The chain uses TRBV7-2 and TRBJ1-2; weak D call: TRBD1 (6 bases). Trimming cost V 5 bases and J 6 bases, with 22 bases left between them. The CDR3 totals 16 residues. Germline lookup yields CDR1 SGHTA and CDR2 FQGNSA. CDR3 sequence (DNA): TGTGCCAGCAGCCCTCCCAGCACAGGGCGGCTTCATGGCTACACCTTC. Amino acids: CASSPPSTGRLHGYTF.

The chain recombines TRBV28 with TRBJ2-1; 8 bases line up with TRBD2. Germline V gives CDR1 MDHEN, CDR2 SYDVKM. The CDR3 consists of 16 residues. The V and J ends lost 3 bases and 4 bases, in that order; junction bases with no gene match: 8. CDR3 loop: CASSFSGRATYNEQFF. Here the CDR3 DNA reads TGTGCCAGCAGTTTTTCCGGGAGGGCCACGTACAATGAGCAGTTCTTC.

The chain has TRBV2 and TRBJ1-1; 9 bases are shared with TRBD1. CDR3 size: 13 residues. Germline values: CDR1 SNHLY, CDR2 FYNNEI. V lost 5 bases and J lost 4; bases outside the gene matches: 2. CDR3 DNA: TGTGCCAGCAGTCAGGACAGGGGCACTGAAGCTTTCTTT. This codes for CASSQDRGTEAFF.

This clone is a singleton in its sample. V gene TRBV29-1 combines with J gene TRBJ2-1; the D gene is possibly TRBD2 (6 bases). Trimming stripped 6 bases from V and 9 bases from J, with 24 bases between. The CDR3 length is 15 residues. Germline assignment: CDR1 SQVTM and CDR2 ANQGSEA. The CDR3 is CSVDTPRERRGEQFF. In DNA form, the CDR3 reads TGCAGCGTGGATACCCCCCGGGAAAGGAGGGGTGAGCAGTTCTTC.

The chain joins TRBV29-1 to TRBJ2-1, with TRBD2 identical over 10 bases. The CDR3 totals 13 residues. V was clipped by 2 bases and J by 10 bases; unmatched bases: 5. Germline loops: CDR1 SQVTM, CDR2 ANQGSEA. In nucleotides, the CDR3 is TGCAGCGTTGAACAAGCGGGAGGGACCGAGCAGTTCTTC. As protein: CSVEQAGGTEQFF.

The V and J genes are TRBV27 and TRBJ2-7, with 14 positions matching TRBD2. Trimming removed 7 bases from V and 7 bases from J; junction bases left unmatched: 9. The CDR3 is 15 residues long. The germline V gene encodes CDR1 MNHEY and CDR2 SMNVEV (reference sequence). The DNA for the CDR3 is TGTGCCAGCACCAAGGGACTAGCGGGAGCTAGTGAGCAGTACTTC. Its protein product is CASTKGLAGASEQYF.